The T cell receptor beta chain described here comes from a study of T cell changes during pregnancy in multiple sclerosis. This CDR3 spans 17 amino acids. From germline, CDR1 is MNHEY and CDR2 SMNVEV (reference sequence). The V gene lost 2 bases and the J gene lost 0 bases, with 16 bases spanning the gap. Using immunoSEQ multiplex PCR, the repertoire was profiled, and TCRdb retains in-frame clones only, with some absent. Of about 61,000 clones in the sample, 70% to 90% were seen once. The chain is built from TRBV27 and TRBJ1-1; D is uncertain. The TCR sequence derives from a female donor with multiple sclerosis, enrolled in a pregnancy study. The source material was peripheral blood, sampled in the first trimester of pregnancy. The CDR3 loop is CASSLGTGSGMNTEAFF. DNA of the CDR3: TGTGCCAGCAGTTTAGGTACGGGGTCAGGCATGAACACTGAAGCTTTCTTT.